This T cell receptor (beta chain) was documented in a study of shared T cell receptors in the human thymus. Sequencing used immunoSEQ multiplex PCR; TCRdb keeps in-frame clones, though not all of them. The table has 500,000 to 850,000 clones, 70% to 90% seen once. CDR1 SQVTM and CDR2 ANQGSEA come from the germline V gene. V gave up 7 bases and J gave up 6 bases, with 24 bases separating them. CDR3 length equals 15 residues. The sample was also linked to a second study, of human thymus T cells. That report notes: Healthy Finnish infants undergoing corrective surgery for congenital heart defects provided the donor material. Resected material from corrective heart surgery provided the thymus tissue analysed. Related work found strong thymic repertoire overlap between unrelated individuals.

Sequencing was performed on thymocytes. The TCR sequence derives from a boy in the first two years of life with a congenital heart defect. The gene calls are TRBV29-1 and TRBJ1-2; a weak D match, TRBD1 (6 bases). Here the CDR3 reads CSGYNTGIGRHGYTF. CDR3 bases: TGCAGCGGCTACAATACAGGGATTGGAAGGCATGGCTACACCTTC.